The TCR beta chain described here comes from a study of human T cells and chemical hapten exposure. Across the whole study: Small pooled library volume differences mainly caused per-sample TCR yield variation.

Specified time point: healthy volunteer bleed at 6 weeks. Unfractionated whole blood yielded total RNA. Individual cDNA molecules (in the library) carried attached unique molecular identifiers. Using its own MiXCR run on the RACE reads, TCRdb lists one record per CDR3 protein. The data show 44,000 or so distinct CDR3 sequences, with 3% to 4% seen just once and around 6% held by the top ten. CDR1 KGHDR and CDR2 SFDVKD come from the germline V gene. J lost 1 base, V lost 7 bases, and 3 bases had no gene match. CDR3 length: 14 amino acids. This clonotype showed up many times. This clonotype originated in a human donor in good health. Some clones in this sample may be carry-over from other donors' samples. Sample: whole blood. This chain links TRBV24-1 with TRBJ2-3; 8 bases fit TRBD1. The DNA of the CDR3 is TGTGCCACCAGCAGGGGGCTCGGCACAGATACGCAGTATTTT. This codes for CATSRGLGTDTQYF.